This TCR beta chain was documented in a study of PD-L1 blockade in urothelial cancer. On the study more broadly: Individuals in the cohort had been given 0 to 3 earlier chemotherapy regimens. Tumor samples exhibited a median T cell count of 1,300 to 1,500.

CDR3 length: 15 residues. V lost 5 bases and J lost 0, with 10 bases in between. By means of amplified housekeeping genes, FFPE tumor DNA was quantified. Profiling relied on immunoSEQ multiplex PCR, and the TCRdb table lists in-frame clones only, not all of them. Of some 380 clones listed, 25% to 35% are singletons. Material: tumor tissue, obtained before atezolizumab (anti-PD-L1) treatment. The TCR was taken from an elderly man with urothelial cancer. The gene calls are TRBV6-7 and TRBJ1-4; possible D gene TRBD1, 5 bases. TRBV6-7 is designated an ORF whose function remains uncertain. CDR3 bases: TGTGCCAGCAGTGGGACCTTTGCAACTAATGAAAAACTGTTTTTT. Translation gives CASSGTFATNEKLFF.